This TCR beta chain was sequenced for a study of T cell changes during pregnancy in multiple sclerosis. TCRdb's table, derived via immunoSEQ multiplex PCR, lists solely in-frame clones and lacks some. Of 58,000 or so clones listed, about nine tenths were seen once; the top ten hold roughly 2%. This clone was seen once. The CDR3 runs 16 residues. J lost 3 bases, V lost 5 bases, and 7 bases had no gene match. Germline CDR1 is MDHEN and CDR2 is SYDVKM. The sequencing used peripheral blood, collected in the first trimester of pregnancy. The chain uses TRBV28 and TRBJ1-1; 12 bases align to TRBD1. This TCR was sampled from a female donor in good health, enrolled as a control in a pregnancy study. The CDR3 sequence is CASSPPGTGGDTEAFF. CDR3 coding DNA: TGTGCCAGCAGTCCTCCCGGGACAGGGGGCGACACTGAAGCTTTCTTT.